The T cell receptor beta chain under discussion was sequenced for a study of tissue T cells after allogeneic stem cell transplantation. This CDR3 has 13 amino acids. CDR1 and CDR2 from the germline V gene are KGHPV and FQNQEV (reference sequence). V shed 6 bases, J shed 4 bases, and the junction held 2 bases outside the gene matches. Regarding this clone: Here the gene names and germline are mouse. With the read ending 1 residue before the CDR3 end, the germline J gene is used to fill in that end.

Sequencing was performed with immunoSEQ multiplex PCR; in TCRdb, only in-frame clones are kept and a portion is missing. Here the sample spans 1,400 or so clones, roughly 54% being singletons. Documented time point: mouse harvest day 7 after allogeneic transplant. Mouse grafts combined 10^7 T-cell-depleted bone marrow cells with 10^6 splenic CD5+ T cells. The sequence was collected from a female BALB/c mouse given C57BL/6 T cells with graft-versus-host disease after an allogeneic hematopoietic cell transplant. Sequenced: liver tissue. V and J are TRBV26 and TRBJ1-1; 10 bases fit TRBD1. The CDR3 loop is CASRRDRGTEVFF. Partial CDR3 DNA: TGTGCCAGCAGACGGGACAGGGGCACAGAAGTCTTC.